Reported below is one T cell receptor (beta chain). The target antigen is unknown. Alongside a J-beta primer mix, a sample-barcoded 5' primer served in a second PCR lasting roughly 6 to 11 cycles. Carrying 12 random nucleotides, a template-switch adaptor labeled each individual cDNA molecule. TCRdb itself ran the 5' RACE reads through MiXCR, one entry per CDR3 protein. The sample lists some 1.7 million distinct CDR3 sequences; 28% were seen once. The source of the sample is a study of blood T cells in healthy people across ages. Findings of the study overall: Aged donors had fewer naive CD4+ cells and lower diversity than long-lived donors.

Each of the donors had 9 to 10 milliliters of peripheral blood drawn into EDTA-treated Vacutainer tubes. The V and J ends lost 6 bases and 4 bases respectively, with 12 bases between them. The CDR3 has 13 amino acids. Germline assignment: CDR1 WSHSY and CDR2 SAAADI. This TCR derives from a woman in her thirties in good health. The sample consisted of blood. V is TRBV10-2 and J is TRBJ1-1; D not resolved. The CDR3 nucleotides read TGCGCCAGCAGCGCCTCGATGGGCACTGAAGCTTTCTTT. It specifies CASSASMGTEAFF.